This T cell receptor (beta chain) stems from a study of molecular identifiers for immune sequencing clone quantification. Germline values: CDR1 MNHEY, CDR2 SMNVEV (reference sequence). With 3 bases clipped from V and 5 bases from J, the junction kept 6 bases outside the gene matches. The CDR3 is made up of 14 amino acids. From the PCR reads, TCRdb called clonotypes with MiXCR, one entry per CDR3 protein. The table lists approximately 670,000 distinct CDR3 sequences, 15% to 20% of them singletons, with about 0.9% in the top ten. The sample comprised naive CD8+ T cells from blood, with Jurkat cell RNA spiked in. Subset indicated: FACS-sorted CD8+CD4-CCR7+CD45RA+ naive T cells. This rearrangement joins TRBV27 to TRBJ1-1; 7 bases line up with TRBD1. The TCR originated in a human donor in good health. Some libraries in this study had Jurkat cell RNA spiked in. DNA of the CDR3: TGTGCCAGCAGTTTTCGGGACAGAAGAACTGAAGCTTTCTTT. It yields the protein CASSFRDRRTEAFF.